These 14 T cell receptor beta chains share one sample of origin, sequenced in a study of lymphopenia after photon versus proton radiotherapy (dated 2019 in TCRdb). Library construction relied on the immunoSEQ multiplex PCR assay. In TCRdb, the immuneACCESS table is reduced to in-frame sequences with V and J assigned. These tables do not hold every clone; where another copy was compared, an unresolved V gene accounts for under half, and the others remain unexplained. The table for this sample lists about 39,000 clones; approximately 90% of them were counted only once. About 16% of the sample is taken by the ten largest. The material was peripheral blood, obtained from a patient treated with photon-based radiotherapy. The origin of the receptors is a man between 60 and 75 years old with cholangiocarcinoma.

The CDR3 spells CASSLGGQGGFNYGYTF. The CDR3 DNA is TGTGCCAGCAGCTTAGGGGGACAGGGAGGTTTTAACTATGGCTACACCTTC. The chain joins TRBV7-8 to TRBJ1-2; 9 bases line up with TRBD1. With 1 base clipped from V and 1 base from J, the junction kept 7 bases outside the gene matches. CDR3 length: 17 amino acids. CDR1 and CDR2 (germline): SGHVS, FQNEAQ.

The J gene is TRBJ1-6, the V gene TRBV7-2; possible D gene TRBD1, 6 bases. Germline V CDR1 and CDR2: SGHTA, FQGNSA. The CDR3 runs to 19 residues. Trimming removed 5 bases from V and 0 bases from J, with 20 bases in between. Here the CDR3 reads CASSRHYQGTSSYNSPLHF. CDR3 bases: TGTGCCAGCAGCCGCCACTACCAGGGGACGAGCTCCTATAATTCACCCCTCCACTTT.

This chain joins TRBV7-9 and TRBJ1-5; possibly TRBD1 for D (6 bases). The CDR3 covers 14 residues. V lost 0 bases and J 7 bases, leaving 10 bases between the germline ends. Germline V gives CDR1 SEHNR, CDR2 FQNEAQ (reference sequence). As DNA, the CDR3 is TGTGCCAGCAGCTTAGCCGGGGGGCCGCAGCCCCAGCATTTT. Translation: CASSLAGGPQPQHF.

The rearrangement joins TRBV7-6 to TRBJ1-4, with D perhaps matching TRBD1 (5 bases). V lost 5 bases and J lost 0, with 16 bases in between. CDR3 size: 17 residues. CDR1 SGHVS and CDR2 FNYEAQ come from the germline V gene. The chain's CDR3 is CASSAFWGLSTNEKLFF. CDR3 nucleotide sequence: TGTGCCAGCAGCGCCTTTTGGGGGTTGTCAACTAATGAAAAACTGTTTTTT.

V usage is TRBV7-9 and J usage is TRBJ2-7; D ambiguous. Looked up from germline, CDR1 is SEHNR and CDR2 is FQNEAQ (reference sequence). The CDR3 is 13 residues long. Trimming pared 2 bases from V and 4 bases from J, leaving 9 bases between. The CDR3 spells CASSLIVPYEQYF. DNA of the CDR3: TGTGCCAGCAGCTTAATAGTCCCTTACGAGCAGTACTTC.

The CDR3 sequence is CASSEFGQGVGEQYF. DNA of the CDR3: TGTGCCAGCAGTGAGTTTGGACAGGGTGTTGGCGAGCAGTACTTC. The chain couples TRBV2 to TRBJ2-7; 8 nucleotides match TRBD1. With 3 bases clipped from V and 6 bases from J, the junction kept 10 bases outside the gene matches. The CDR3 extends over 15 amino acids. The germline CDR1 and CDR2 sequences are SNHLY and FYNNEI.

The chain links TRBV2 to TRBJ2-7; 10 nucleotides align to TRBD1. The CDR3 is 15 amino acids. The V segment lost 0 bases and the J segment 6 bases; nucleotides outside the gene matches: 5. CDR1 and CDR2 from the germline V gene are SNHLY and FYNNEI. The CDR3 DNA reads as TGTGCCAGCAGTGAAGCCGGGACAGGGGTTTTCGAGCAGTACTTC. This translates into CASSEAGTGVFEQYF.

V and J are TRBV28 and TRBJ1-6, with D maybe TRBD1 (6 bases). V lost 8 bases, J lost 3 bases, and 17 bases lay in between. Per germline, CDR1 MDHEN and CDR2 SYDVKM. The CDR3 is 16 amino acids. The CDR3 DNA reads TGTGCCAGCCAACCTCTCCAGGGACACTATAATTCACCCCTCCACTTT. This gives the protein CASQPLQGHYNSPLHF.

This sequence joins TRBV15 and TRBJ2-3; D gene uncertain. The length of the CDR3 is 15 residues. V lost 0 bases to trimming and J lost 2 bases, with 9 bases between them. The V gene's germline CDR1 is LNHNV and CDR2 YYDKDF (reference sequence). The CDR3 nucleotides are TGTGCCACCAGCAGAGATATCGACGACACAGATACGCAGTATTTT. Translated, it gives CATSRDIDDTDTQYF.

The genes are TRBV2 and TRBJ1-2; a possible D gene is TRBD1 (5 bases). The CDR3 runs to 14 residues. Germline V CDR1 and CDR2: SNHLY, FYNNEI. Between the trimmed V and J ends, which lost 4 bases and 8 bases, there was a span of 17 bases. The CDR3 sequence: CASSGPVRGEGYTF. CDR3 nucleotide sequence: TGTGCCAGCAGTGGGCCCGTGCGGGGGGAAGGCTACACCTTC.

The chain recombines TRBV5-4 with TRBJ2-3, with D perhaps TRBD1 or TRBD2 (5 bases each). The germline V gene encodes CDR1 SGHNT and CDR2 YYREEE (reference sequence). Trimming stripped 1 base from V and 1 base from J, with 16 bases between. CDR3 length equals 17 residues. The CDR3 is CASSLNQGVGGTDTQYF. For the CDR3, the DNA is TGTGCCAGCAGCTTGAACCAGGGAGTTGGGGGCACAGATACGCAGTATTTT.

The chain links TRBV5-1 to TRBJ1-2, with TRBD1 identical over 7 bases. Germline V gives CDR1 SGHRS, CDR2 YFSETQ. This CDR3 has 13 amino acids. With V trimmed by 4 bases and J by 5 bases, 5 bases remained unmatched. For the CDR3, the DNA is TGCGCCAGCAGCCCAGGGGGTCGTTATGGCTACACCTTC. Translated, it gives CASSPGGRYGYTF.

V usage is TRBV28 and J usage is TRBJ2-7, with 7 bases lining up with TRBD2. From germline, CDR1 is MDHEN and CDR2 SYDVKM. Losses at the gene ends were 6 bases for V and 2 bases for J; bases not matched to a gene: 7. The CDR3 runs to 14 residues. For the CDR3, the DNA is TGTGCCAGCAGCATCGACGCGGGAGCCTACGAGCAGTACTTC. Translated: CASSIDAGAYEQYF.

The genes are TRBV7-9 and TRBJ2-7; D is possibly TRBD2 (6 bases). The CDR3 is 14 residues long. V shed 3 bases and J shed 2 bases, with 11 bases lying between them. Germline V gives CDR1 SEHNR, CDR2 FQNEAQ (reference sequence). In DNA, the CDR3 is TGTGCCAGCAGCTTCGGAGGGGAAGCCTACGAGCAGTACTTC. Its protein product is CASSFGGEAYEQYF.